The 16 T cell receptor beta chains presented below share a single source sample, sequenced in a study of T-cell reconstitution after alpha-beta-depleted transplantation in children. This sample's TCRbeta library carried unique molecular identifier barcodes. Each CDR3 protein is one row after TCRdb ran MiXCR on the PCR reads. In the table there are about 460,000 distinct CDR3 sequences, roughly a tenth of which are singletons. The sample consisted of PBMCs, taken before TCRalphabeta/CD19-depleted stem cell transplant. Receptors were obtained from a child younger than 10 with inherited bone marrow failure, due to receive a stem cell transplant.

The sample holds a few counts of this clonotype. J is TRBJ2-1 and V is TRBV9; D possibly corresponds to TRBD2 (6 bases). Per germline, CDR1 SGDLS and CDR2 YYNGEE. The CDR3 loop spans 15 amino acids. Trimming pared 0 bases from V and 7 bases from J, leaving 14 bases between. This CDR3 reads CASSVVGSAGNEQFF. Here the CDR3 DNA reads TGTGCCAGCAGCGTAGTGGGTAGCGCGGGGAATGAGCAGTTCTTC.

This clonotype has only a few counts. The chain combines TRBV7-9 with TRBJ1-1; D uncertain. Germline CDR1 is SEHNR and CDR2 is FQNEAQ (reference sequence). Trimming left V 2 bases short and J 0 bases short, with 10 bases between. The CDR3 sequence is 15 residues long. The CDR3 bases are TGTGCCAGCAGCTTACACGGTTCCCTGAACACTGAAGCTTTCTTT. Protein sequence: CASSLHGSLNTEAFF.

This chain connects TRBV5-1 to TRBJ2-7, with 9 bases matching TRBD2. Per the germline V gene, CDR1 is SGHRS and CDR2 is YFSETQ. The CDR3 is 14 residues long. With 3 bases clipped from V and 9 bases from J, the junction kept 10 bases outside the gene matches. The CDR3 region has the DNA TGCGCCAGCAGCTCGACTAGCGGAGATAGCGTGCAGTACTTC. This translates into CASSSTSGDSVQYF.

Remarks on this clonotype: Being one base from a much bigger clone, this may be a read error. J is TRBJ2-1 and V is TRBV5-8; D is undetermined. Germline lookup yields CDR1 SGHTS and CDR2 YDEGEE. The CDR3 covers 13 residues. DNA of the CDR3: TGTGCCAGCAGCTCATCCTCCCCCAATGACCAGTTCTTC. This translates into CASSSSSPNDQFF.

The sample holds many counts of this clonotype. This chain connects TRBV4-1 to TRBJ2-7; D may be TRBD1 or TRBD2 (5 bases each). The CDR3 has 15 residues. CDR1 is MGHRA, CDR2 YSYEKL, per germline. With 5 bases removed from V and 2 bases from J, the gap between germline ends came to 16 bases. The DNA of the CDR3 is TGCGCCAGCAGCACCAGGGAGATGGGGACCTACGAGCAGTACTTC. Amino acid sequence: CASSTREMGTYEQYF.

The chain links TRBV11-2 to TRBJ2-4; 10 nucleotides match TRBD2. The CDR3 is made up of 16 amino acids. V was pared by 5 bases and J by 3 bases, with 7 bases of the junction left unmatched. Germline CDR1 and CDR2: SGHAT and FQNNGV. This CDR3 reads CASSVLAGVVKNIQYF. For the CDR3, the DNA is TGTGCCAGCAGCGTTCTAGCGGGGGTAGTCAAAAACATTCAGTACTTC.

This clonotype has at least ten counts. The chain is built from TRBV28 and TRBJ2-3; D might be TRBD2 (6 bases). The CDR3 is 13 amino acids. V lost 6 bases and J lost 5, with 12 bases in between. Germline CDR1 reads MDHEN; CDR2 reads SYDVKM. The CDR3 loop is CASSSGGEDTQYF. The DNA of the CDR3 is TGTGCCAGCAGCTCCGGCGGGGAAGATACGCAGTATTTT.

In the case of this clonotype: This may arise from a read error, as a much more abundant clone is one base away. The rearrangement links TRBV27 to TRBJ2-7; 11 positions agree with TRBD2. In germline, CDR1 is MNHEY, CDR2 SMNVEV (reference sequence). The CDR3 contains 14 residues. In DNA, the CDR3 is TGTGCCAGCAGTTTATTGACTAGCGGGATCGAGCATTACTTC. Protein sequence: CASSLLTSGIEHYF.

Worth noting for this clonotype: A single base separates this from a much larger clone, so it may be a read error. The V call is TRBV11-2, the J call TRBJ1-3, with 7 bases that match TRBD1. Germline CDR1 is SGHAT and CDR2 is FQNNGV. The CDR3 has 15 residues. Trimming took 4 bases from V and 4 from J; bases not matched to a gene: 7. The CDR3 DNA sequence: TGTGCCAGCAGCTGCGACAGGGCGACAGGAAACACCATATATTTT. Its translation: CASSCDRATGNTIYF.

This clonotype was counted between two and nine times. The J gene is TRBJ2-5, the V gene TRBV7-9; possible D gene TRBD1, 6 bases. Germline V lookup: CDR1 SEHNR, CDR2 FQNEAQ (reference sequence). This CDR3 is 13 amino acids long. V was clipped by 3 bases and J by 5 bases, with 10 bases between them. The CDR3 DNA sequence: TGTGCCAGCAGCTTTACTACAGGGGAGACCCAGTACTTC. Its protein product is CASSFTTGETQYF.

This clonotype was observed a handful of times. V is TRBV20-1 and J is TRBJ2-1, with unresolved D. Germline assignment: CDR1 DFQATT and CDR2 SNEGSKA (reference sequence). V gave up 5 bases and J gave up 4 bases, with 6 bases separating them. The CDR3 covers 11 residues. The CDR3 loop reads CSAYQYNEQFF. The CDR3, as DNA: TGCAGTGCTTACCAATACAATGAGCAGTTCTTC.

This clonotype was detected many times. The gene calls are TRBV7-2 and TRBJ2-5; possible D gene TRBD2, 5 bases. The CDR3 is 14 amino acids. Germline V lookup: CDR1 SGHTA, CDR2 FQGNSA. The V and J ends lost 5 bases and 3 bases respectively, with 13 bases between them. The chain's CDR3 is CASSLRVGEETQYF. The CDR3, as DNA: TGTGCCAGCAGCCTAAGGGTCGGGGAAGAGACCCAGTACTTC.

This clonotype showed up many times. The V and J genes are TRBV20-1 and TRBJ2-3, with 11 nucleotides matching TRBD2. V dropped 0 bases and J dropped 2; count of bases not matched to a gene: 7. Germline V gene sequence: CDR1 DFQATT, CDR2 SNEGSKA (reference sequence). CDR3 length: 17 residues. The CDR3 here is CSARDLGLAGSTDTQYF. The CDR3 region has the DNA TGCAGTGCTAGAGATCTAGGACTAGCGGGTTCCACAGATACGCAGTATTTT.

The rearrangement links TRBV5-1 to TRBJ2-1; D possibly corresponds to TRBD2 (6 bases). V was shortened by 1 base and J by 2 bases, with 13 bases between the two germline ends. Per the germline V gene, CDR1 is SGHRS and CDR2 is YFSETQ. The CDR3 is made up of 16 amino acids. This CDR3 reads CASSLTRELPYNEQFF. For the CDR3, the DNA is TGCGCCAGCAGCTTGACCCGGGAGCTGCCCTACAATGAGCAGTTCTTC.

The table lists this clonotype with many counts. The chain combines TRBV7-2 with TRBJ2-1, with unresolved D. V gave up 5 bases and J gave up 1 base, with 9 bases separating them. The CDR3 runs to 14 residues. Germline V CDR1 and CDR2: SGHTA, FQGNSA. Here the CDR3 reads CASSVARSYNEQFF. The CDR3 DNA is TGTGCCAGCAGCGTCGCACGGTCCTACAATGAGCAGTTCTTC.

In its sample, this clonotype was seen many times. This rearrangement joins TRBV28 to TRBJ1-1; D is ambiguous. Germline assignment: CDR1 MDHEN and CDR2 SYDVKM. The V end was cut by 5 bases, the J end by 5 bases, with 18 bases between. This CDR3 spans 15 amino acids. The DNA for the CDR3 is TGTGCCAGCAGTCCAGACGGAGGTTGGTGGACTGAAGCTTTCTTT. Encoded protein: CASSPDGGWWTEAFF.